This T cell receptor (beta chain) was obtained from a study of CD8 T cells in Susac syndrome. A quantity of about 0.5 to 1 ug RNA underwent reverse transcription using random hexamers. TCRdb itself ran the immunoSEQ multiplex PCR reads through MiXCR, one entry per CDR3 protein. In the table there are approximately 200,000 distinct CDR3 sequences, about 93% of which are singletons. Trimming removed 5 bases at V and 3 bases at J, with 20 bases between. Germline-derived CDR1 and CDR2 are LNHNV and YYDKDF (reference sequence). The CDR3 loop spans 16 amino acids. Sample: CD8+ T cells from PBMCs. This TCR was sampled from a human donor with multiple sclerosis. The genes are TRBV15 and TRBJ2-7, with TRBD2 as a possible D gene (5 bases). The CDR3 loop is CATSPLESRGSYEQYF. As DNA, the CDR3 is TGTGCCACCAGCCCCCTGGAATCACGGGGTAGCTACGAGCAGTACTTC.